The 27 T cell receptor beta chains given below trace back to one sample, sequenced in a study of T cell repertoires in cytomegalovirus infection. No cognate antigen is known for these TCRs. TCRdb reprocessed the reads with MiXCR, giving one entry per CDR3 protein. There are about 110,000 distinct CDR3 sequences in the sample; roughly a tenth occur only once, and 30% to 40% lies in the top ten. The specimen sequenced was PBMCs, sequenced either directly or after in vitro stimulation (not recorded which). All receptors come from a human donor in good health (CMV status not recorded). Some clones in this sample may be carry-over from other donors' samples.

This clonotype has more than one count but fewer than ten. V usage is TRBV6-2 or TRBV6-3 and J usage is TRBJ2-5; D remains unclear. CDR1 is MNHEY and CDR2 is SVGEGT in the germline V gene. The CDR3 contains 16 residues. V shed 6 bases and J shed 0 bases, with 17 bases lying between them. The CDR3 sequence is CASSDRRRKYQETQYF. The CDR3 region has the DNA TGTGCCAGCAGCGACCGGCGGAGAAAGTACCAAGAGACCCAGTACTTC.

This clonotype showed up many times. The chain uses TRBV6-1 and TRBJ2-3, with 7 bases aligning to TRBD2. V trimming: 7 bases; J trimming: 3 bases; junction bases outside the gene matches: 10. This CDR3 is built from 15 residues. CDR1 and CDR2 (germline): MNHNS, SASEGT. CDR3 sequence reads: CASILAGARTDTQYF. CDR3 nucleotide sequence: TGTGCCAGCATCCTCGCGGGAGCCAGGACAGATACGCAGTATTTT.

The V gene is TRBV4-3, the J gene TRBJ1-1; D not certain. V was trimmed by 1 base and J by 3 bases, leaving 3 bases between them. The CDR3 extends over 12 amino acids. CDR1 is LGHNA and CDR2 is YSLEER in the germline V gene. The CDR3 reads CASSQGDTEAFF. Here the CDR3 DNA reads TGCGCCAGCAGCCAAGGGGACACTGAAGCTTTCTTT.

Ten or more counts support this clonotype. The V and J genes are TRBV6-1 and TRBJ1-2, with 8 bases that match TRBD1. The CDR3 sequence is 14 residues long. Germline CDR1 is MNHNS and CDR2 is SASEGT. The junction had 12 bases not matched to a gene; V was cut back by 7 bases and J by 8 bases. The DNA for the CDR3 is TGTGCCAGCACAGACAGGGGCCGATTGCGGGGCTACACCTTC. This encodes CASTDRGRLRGYTF.

Ten or more counts support this clonotype. This chain connects TRBV19 to TRBJ2-1; 7 bases line up with TRBD2. This CDR3 region has 17 residues. The ends lost 0 bases at V and 2 bases at J; junction bases unmatched: 7. Germline V gives CDR1 LNHDA, CDR2 SQIVND (reference sequence). The CDR3 coding sequence is TGTGCCAGTAGTATAGATCACGCTAGCGGCACCTACAATGAGCAGTTCTTC. Translation gives CASSIDHASGTYNEQFF.

The chain has TRBV7-2 and TRBJ1-2; D unresolved. Per the germline V gene, CDR1 is SGHTA and CDR2 is FQGNSA. Trimming removed 5 bases from V and 2 bases from J, with 15 bases in between. The CDR3 has 15 amino acids. CDR3 bases: TGTGCCAGCAGCACCCAAGTCGGGCAAAACTATGGCTACACCTTC. As protein: CASSTQVGQNYGYTF.

This clonotype was recorded at least ten times. V usage is TRBV7-8 and J usage is TRBJ2-5, with D hard to call. Germline V CDR1 and CDR2: SGHVS, FQNEAQ. The CDR3 covers 14 residues. V gave up 5 bases and J gave up 0 bases, with 10 bases separating them. CDR3 sequence: CASSITGDQETQYF. The CDR3 bases are TGTGCCAGCAGCATAACTGGGGACCAAGAGACCCAGTACTTC.

This clonotype was seen ten or more times. V is TRBV7-9 and J is TRBJ2-5; unclear D gene. V lost 3 bases and J lost 2, with 7 bases in between. CDR3 length: 13 amino acids. Germline values: CDR1 SEHNR, CDR2 FQNEAQ (reference sequence). CDR3 sequence (DNA): TGTGCCAGCAGCTTTGTGGGACAAGAGACCCAGTACTTC. Translated, it gives CASSFVGQETQYF.

J is TRBJ2-1 and V is TRBV24-1; D is possibly TRBD2 (6 bases). CDR1 is KGHDR and CDR2 is SFDVKD in the germline V gene. Trimming stripped 4 bases from V and 9 bases from J, with 18 bases between. This CDR3 region has 15 residues. CDR3 sequence: CATSDPRRAIGEQFF. In DNA, the CDR3 is TGTGCCACCAGTGACCCGCGGAGGGCTATCGGTGAGCAGTTCTTC.

The chain is built from TRBV28 and TRBJ2-6; TRBD1 might be the D (8 bases). Germline lookup yields CDR1 MDHEN and CDR2 SYDVKM. The CDR3 loop spans 18 amino acids. Deletions cut 4 bases from V and 0 bases from J, with 16 bases between. This CDR3 reads CASSSRGTGFSGANVLTF. In DNA form, the CDR3 reads TGTGCCAGCAGTTCGCGGGGGACAGGATTCTCTGGGGCCAACGTCCTGACTTTC.

The chain recombines TRBV28 with TRBJ2-7, with D possibly TRBD2 on 6 matching bases. V lost 5 bases and J 4 bases, leaving 15 bases between the germline ends. The CDR3 totals 14 residues. Germline CDR1 reads MDHEN; CDR2 reads SYDVKM. In DNA form, the CDR3 reads TGTGCCAGCAGTCCCCTGGGACTCCTGTACGAGCAGTACTTC. Translating gives CASSPLGLLYEQYF.

Only a few counts were recorded for this clonotype. This chain uses TRBV6-1 with TRBJ1-6; D is uncertain. Trimming took 2 bases from V and 9 from J, leaving 11 bases between them. This CDR3 has 14 residues. Germline CDR1 is MNHNS and CDR2 is SASEGT. The CDR3 reads CASSEIRSVSPLHF. The CDR3 coding sequence is TGTGCCAGCAGTGAAATTCGTTCGGTTTCACCCCTCCACTTT.

The gene calls are TRBV6-8 and TRBJ2-1; TRBD2 matches 9 bases. CDR1 and CDR2 (germline): MNHGY, SAAAGT. The V and J ends lost 6 bases and 6 bases, in that order; junction bases with no gene match: 12. This CDR3 spans 16 amino acids. The CDR3 loop is CASRSLAGIVRNEQFF. CDR3 DNA sequence: TGTGCCAGCAGGAGTCTAGCGGGAATTGTCCGCAATGAGCAGTTCTTC.

This clonotype turned up a few times. The genes are TRBV2 and TRBJ1-2, with 8 bases fitting TRBD1. CDR3 length equals 12 residues. Trimming removed 10 bases from V and 8 bases from J; junction bases left unmatched: 9. Germline V gene sequence: CDR1 SNHLY, CDR2 FYNNEI. CDR3 bases: TGTGCCACTCCCGGGACAGGAGGGGGCTACACCTTC. Translating it yields CATPGTGGGYTF.

This clonotype was recorded many times. The CDR3 loop is CASMPPTYEQYF. Here the CDR3 DNA reads TGTGCCAGCATGCCCCCCACCTACGAGCAGTACTTC. This chain joins TRBV28 and TRBJ2-7; D gene uncertain. The CDR3 totals 12 residues. Germline CDR1 is MDHEN and CDR2 is SYDVKM. Trimming removed 7 bases from V and 2 bases from J, with 9 bases in between.

The V and J genes are TRBV6-5 and TRBJ2-7, with D uncertain. CDR3 length: 13 amino acids. The germline V gene has CDR1 MNHEY and CDR2 SVGAGI. Trimming left V 6 bases short and J 5 bases short, with 14 bases between. The CDR3: CASSDTMLDEQYV. The CDR3 nucleotides read TGTGCCAGCAGCGATACGATGCTGGACGAGCAGTACGTC.

The chain combines TRBV12-3 or TRBV12-4 with TRBJ2-1; D is possibly TRBD1 (5 bases). This CDR3 is built from 13 residues. V was shortened by 6 bases and J by 12 bases, with 18 bases between the two germline ends. In DNA form, the CDR3 reads TGTGCCAGCAGAACCAGTCCCAGGGTTGCGCAGTTCTTC. Translation gives CASRTSPRVAQFF.

Many counts were recorded for this clonotype. V gene TRBV19 combines with J gene TRBJ1-1; weak D call: TRBD1 (6 bases). Germline CDR1 LNHDA, CDR2 SQIVND (reference sequence). V was cut by 3 bases and J by 3 bases, with 11 bases left in between. This CDR3 contains 14 residues. CDR3 sequence (DNA): TGTGCCAGTAGTATTTGGGGGCTTGACACTGAAGCTTTCTTT. Its protein product is CASSIWGLDTEAFF.

In its sample, this clonotype was seen many times. J is TRBJ2-3 and V is TRBV6-5; the match to TRBD2 covers 10 bases. V lost 4 bases and J lost 4; bases outside the gene matches: 5. The CDR3 covers 15 residues. Germline CDR1 and CDR2: MNHEY and SVGAGI. The CDR3 DNA reads as TGTGCCAGCAGTTCCACCGGGACTAGCGCAGATACGCAGTATTTT. It codes for CASSSTGTSADTQYF.

This chain joins TRBV20-1 and TRBJ1-2, with TRBD1 as a possible D gene (5 bases). There are 16 residues in the CDR3. CDR1 and CDR2 (germline): DFQATT, SNEGSKA (reference sequence). The V end was cut by 1 base, the J end by 1 base, with 16 bases between. The CDR3 nucleotides are TGCAGTGCTAGAGGGACACGGATGCGTCTTAACTATGGCTACACCTTC. Protein sequence: CSARGTRMRLNYGYTF.

This clonotype was seen many times. The rearrangement uses TRBV7-2 and TRBJ1-3; D call uncertain. The V gene lost 1 base and the J gene lost 0 bases, with 7 bases spanning the gap. The CDR3 extends over 15 amino acids. In germline, CDR1 is SGHTA, CDR2 FQGNSA. Here the CDR3 DNA reads TGTGCCAGCAGCTTAGAGGTGGGCTCTGGAAACACCATATATTTT. It is translated as CASSLEVGSGNTIYF.

This clonotype showed up many times. The V call is TRBV7-2, the J call TRBJ1-1; a weak D match, TRBD1 (6 bases). Germline V gene lookup returns CDR1 SGHTA and CDR2 FQGNSA. The length of the CDR3 is 13 residues. V was clipped by 6 bases and J by 2 bases, with 10 bases between them. The CDR3 here is CASRSQGNTEAFF. Here the CDR3 DNA reads TGTGCCAGCAGGTCACAGGGTAACACTGAAGCTTTCTTT.

This clonotype has a handful of counts. The rearrangement uses TRBV19 and TRBJ2-1, with 7 bases that match TRBD1. CDR3 length: 15 residues. V shed 4 bases and J 2 bases; nucleotides not matched to a gene: 5. From germline, CDR1 is LNHDA and CDR2 SQIVND (reference sequence). The CDR3 sequence: CASSNRDRAYNEQFF. The CDR3 DNA follows: TGTGCCAGTAGTAACCGGGACAGAGCCTACAATGAGCAGTTCTTC.

This clonotype was seen at least ten times. The chain combines TRBV4-3 with TRBJ2-2; 13 bases map to TRBD2. CDR3 length: 18 residues. Trimming cost V 4 bases and J 0 bases; bases outside gene matches: 5. Germline CDR1 is LGHNA and CDR2 is YSLEER. The CDR3 nucleotides are TGCGCCAGCAGCCGCAAACTAGCGGGAGGGCCGAACACCGGGGAGCTGTTTTTT. As protein: CASSRKLAGGPNTGELFF.

This clonotype appeared a few times. This chain joins TRBV6-2 or TRBV6-3 and TRBJ1-1; D perhaps matches TRBD1 (5 bases). The V end was cut by 0 bases, the J end by 3 bases, with 14 bases between. The CDR3 extends over 16 amino acids. The V gene's germline CDR1 is MNHEY and CDR2 SVGEGT. The CDR3 is CASSYSQRAGYTEAFF. The CDR3 DNA is TGTGCCAGCAGTTACTCTCAGCGGGCAGGGTACACTGAAGCTTTCTTT.

This sequence joins TRBV6-6 and TRBJ2-7; maybe TRBD1 (6 bases). CDR3 length: 16 amino acids. Germline V gene data show CDR1 as MNHNY and CDR2 as SVGAGI (reference sequence). Trimming stripped 2 bases from V and 0 bases from J, with 14 bases between. The CDR3 coding sequence is TGTGCCAGCAGTTACACAGGGAACCTAGCCTCCTACGAGCAGTACTTC. Encoded protein: CASSYTGNLASYEQYF.

V is TRBV7-8 and J is TRBJ2-1; TRBD1 matches 7 bases. V dropped 0 bases and J dropped 1; count of bases not matched to a gene: 0. CDR3 size: 15 residues. The V gene's germline CDR1 is SGHVS and CDR2 FQNEAQ. Here the CDR3 reads CASSLAGQSYNEQFF. The CDR3 nucleotides read TGTGCCAGCAGCTTAGCGGGACAGTCCTACAATGAGCAGTTCTTC.